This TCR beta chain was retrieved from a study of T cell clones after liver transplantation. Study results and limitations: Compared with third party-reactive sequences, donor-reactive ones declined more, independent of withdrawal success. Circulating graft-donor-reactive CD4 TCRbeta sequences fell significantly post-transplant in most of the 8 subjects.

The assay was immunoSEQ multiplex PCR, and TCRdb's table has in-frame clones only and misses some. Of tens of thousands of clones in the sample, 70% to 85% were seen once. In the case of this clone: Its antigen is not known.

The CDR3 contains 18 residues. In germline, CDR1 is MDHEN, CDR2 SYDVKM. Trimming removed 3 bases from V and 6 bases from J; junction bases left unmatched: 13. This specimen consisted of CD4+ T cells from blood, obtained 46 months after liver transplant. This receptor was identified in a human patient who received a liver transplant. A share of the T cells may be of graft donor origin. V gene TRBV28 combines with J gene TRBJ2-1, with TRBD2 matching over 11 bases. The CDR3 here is CASSFGLAGGILSNEQFF. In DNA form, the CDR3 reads TGTGCCAGCAGTTTTGGGCTAGCGGGAGGAATATTAAGCAATGAGCAGTTCTTC. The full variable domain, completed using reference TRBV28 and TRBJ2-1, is DVKVTQSSRYLVKRTGEKVFLECVQDMDHENMFWYRQDPGLGLRLIYFSYDVKMKEKGDIPEGYSVSREKKERFSLILESASTNQTSMYLCASSFGLAGGILSNEQFFGPGTRLTVL.